These T cell receptor beta chains were read from a single sample in a study of blood T cell repertoires in COVID-19. Profiled with immunoSEQ multiplex PCR; TCRdb holds only in-frame clones, not every one. The sample comprises around 100,000 clones, over 70% of which are singletons, and roughly 1.4% rests with the top ten. The sample consisted of peripheral blood. These TCRs come from a man aged 50 to 60 with acute or convalescent COVID-19. The CDR3 runs from the conserved cysteine through the conserved F or W. The D gene is left open where the match is weak. Clone size is given for some rows only: seen once, a few or many times, or a class if the clone is expanded.

v_gene: TRBV3-1/TRBV3-2; abundance: NA; j_gene: TRBJ1-1; d_gene: TRBD1; CDR3aa: CASSPATGTEAFF; CDR3nt: TGTGCCAGCAGCCCGGCGACAGGGACTGAAGCTTTCTTT
v_gene: TRBV5-1; abundance: few; j_gene: TRBJ1-1; d_gene: NA; CDR3aa: CASSLMPGKTEAFF; CDR3nt: TGCGCCAGCAGCTTGATGCCGGGAAAGACTGAAGCTTTCTTT
v_gene: TRBV6-6; abundance: NA; j_gene: TRBJ1-1; d_gene: NA; CDR3aa: CASNPGLPFTEAFF; CDR3nt: TGTGCCAGCAACCCGGGACTTCCTTTCACTGAAGCTTTCTTT
v_gene: TRBV19; abundance: NA; j_gene: TRBJ2-6; d_gene: TRBD1; CDR3aa: CASSMRTGGGSGANVLTF; CDR3nt: TGTGCCAGTAGTATGAGGACAGGGGGCGGCTCTGGGGCCAACGTCCTGACTTTC
v_gene: TRBV5-6; abundance: few; j_gene: TRBJ1-4; d_gene: TRBD1; CDR3aa: CASSWRTGLNEKLFF; CDR3nt: TGTGCCAGCAGCTGGAGGACAGGGCTAAATGAAAAACTGTTTTTT
v_gene: TRBV11-3; abundance: NA; j_gene: TRBJ2-1; d_gene: TRBD2; CDR3aa: CASSFTSGDNEQFF; CDR3nt: TGTGCCAGCAGCTTTACTAGCGGAGACAATGAGCAGTTCTTC
v_gene: TRBV6-5; abundance: NA; j_gene: TRBJ2-3; d_gene: NA; CDR3aa: CASGLPQGDTQYF; CDR3nt: TGTGCCAGCGGACTCCCCCAGGGGGATACGCAGTATTTT
v_gene: TRBV3-1/TRBV3-2; abundance: NA; j_gene: TRBJ1-1; d_gene: TRBD1; CDR3aa: CASSHLLEGQYAFF; CDR3nt: TGTGCCAGCAGCCACCTCCTCGAGGGACAGTACGCTTTCTTT
v_gene: TRBV19; abundance: NA; j_gene: TRBJ1-2; d_gene: NA; CDR3aa: CATYGYGYTF; CDR3nt: TGTGCCACCTACGGGTATGGCTACACCTTC
v_gene: TRBV19; abundance: NA; j_gene: TRBJ2-3; d_gene: TRBD1; CDR3aa: CASGTGGTDTQYF; CDR3nt: TGTGCCAGTGGGACAGGGGGCACAGATACGCAGTATTTT
v_gene: TRBV29-1; abundance: few; j_gene: TRBJ1-2; d_gene: NA; CDR3aa: CSVLRQINYGYTF; CDR3nt: TGCAGCGTTTTGAGACAGATTAACTATGGCTACACCTTC
v_gene: TRBV5-1; abundance: NA; j_gene: TRBJ1-1; d_gene: NA; CDR3aa: CASRTGTEAFF; CDR3nt: TGCGCCAGCAGGACCGGGACAGAAGCTTTCTTT
v_gene: TRBV7-2; abundance: once; j_gene: TRBJ1-5; d_gene: NA; CDR3aa: CASSVRVQPQHF; CDR3nt: TGTGCCAGCAGCGTCAGGGTCCAGCCCCAGCATTTT
v_gene: TRBV2; abundance: NA; j_gene: TRBJ1-1; d_gene: TRBD1; CDR3aa: CASSHLKDRLNTEAFF; CDR3nt: TGTGCCAGCAGCCATTTAAAGGACAGGCTGAACACTGAAGCTTTCTTT
v_gene: TRBV9; abundance: once; j_gene: TRBJ1-2; d_gene: NA; CDR3aa: CASSSRYGGDLYGYTF; CDR3nt: TGTGCCAGCAGCTCGAGATATGGCGGCGACCTATATGGCTACACCTTC
v_gene: TRBV5-1; abundance: NA; j_gene: TRBJ2-3; d_gene: NA; CDR3aa: CASSLEGRSLGVDTQYF; CDR3nt: TGCGCCAGCAGCTTGGAGGGTAGAAGTCTAGGGGTAGATACGCAGTATTTT
v_gene: TRBV19; abundance: NA; j_gene: TRBJ1-6; d_gene: NA; CDR3aa: CASSMIRERSPLHF; CDR3nt: TGTGCCAGTAGTATGATCAGGGAAAGATCACCCCTCCACTTT
v_gene: TRBV2; abundance: few; j_gene: TRBJ1-5; d_gene: TRBD1; CDR3aa: CASKGQGHNQPQHF; CDR3nt: TGTGCCAGCAAAGGACAGGGACACAATCAGCCCCAGCATTTT
v_gene: TRBV5-1; abundance: NA; j_gene: TRBJ1-1; d_gene: NA; CDR3aa: CASSLGSGQLNTEAFF; CDR3nt: TGCGCCAGCAGCTTGGGGAGTGGACAGTTGAACACTGAAGCTTTCTTT
v_gene: TRBV7-9; abundance: NA; j_gene: TRBJ2-3; d_gene: NA; CDR3aa: CASSLSLGAAVRNTQYF; CDR3nt: TGTGCCAGCAGCTTATCGTTAGGAGCGGCAGTAAGAAATACGCAGTATTTT
v_gene: TRBV5-4; abundance: NA; j_gene: TRBJ1-3; d_gene: NA; CDR3aa: CASSLGQGLENTIYF; CDR3nt: TGTGCCAGCAGCTTGGGTCAGGGACTTGAAAACACCATATATTTT
v_gene: TRBV2; abundance: NA; j_gene: TRBJ1-3; d_gene: TRBD1; CDR3aa: CASSRQGALETIYF; CDR3nt: TGTGCCAGCAGTAGACAGGGGGCTCTGGAAACCATATATTTT
v_gene: TRBV2; abundance: NA; j_gene: TRBJ1-2; d_gene: TRBD1; CDR3aa: CASRPGTDYGYTF; CDR3nt: TGTGCCAGCAGACCCGGGACAGACTATGGCTACACCTTC
v_gene: TRBV11-3; abundance: few; j_gene: TRBJ2-7; d_gene: TRBD1; CDR3aa: CASSPGQGADEQYF; CDR3nt: TGTGCCAGCAGCCCCGGACAGGGGGCGGACGAGCAGTACTTC
v_gene: TRBV7-3; abundance: NA; j_gene: TRBJ2-1; d_gene: NA; CDR3aa: CASSLTPGLSYNEQFF; CDR3nt: TGTGCCAGCAGCTTAACGCCAGGCCTCTCCTACAATGAGCAGTTCTTC
v_gene: TRBV2; abundance: NA; j_gene: TRBJ2-7; d_gene: NA; CDR3aa: CASRVQSTKQYF; CDR3nt: TGTGCCAGCCGGGTACAATCTACGAAGCAGTACTTC
v_gene: TRBV7-3; abundance: NA; j_gene: TRBJ2-1; d_gene: TRBD2; CDR3aa: CASSDRAGGYNEQFF; CDR3nt: TGTGCCAGCAGCGACCGAGCGGGGGGGTACAATGAGCAGTTCTTC
v_gene: TRBV27; abundance: NA; j_gene: TRBJ1-6; d_gene: NA; CDR3aa: CASSLSWGTGNSPLHF; CDR3nt: TGTGCCAGCAGTTTATCGTGGGGGACTGGGAATTCACCCCTCCACTTT
v_gene: TRBV5-1; abundance: NA; j_gene: TRBJ1-1; d_gene: NA; CDR3aa: CASSFQPRGQLMNTEAFF; CDR3nt: TGCGCCAGCAGCTTCCAGCCACGAGGACAGCTCATGAACACTGAAGCTTTCTTT
v_gene: TRBV4-2; abundance: NA; j_gene: TRBJ1-4; d_gene: NA; CDR3aa: CASSPQGNEKLFF; CDR3nt: TGTGCCAGCAGCCCCCAGGGTAATGAAAAACTGTTTTTT
v_gene: TRBV5-1; abundance: NA; j_gene: TRBJ1-1; d_gene: NA; CDR3aa: CASSLGTRVTEAFF; CDR3nt: TGCGCCAGCAGCTTGGGGACGCGGGTGACTGAAGCTTTCTTT
v_gene: TRBV19; abundance: once; j_gene: TRBJ1-4; d_gene: TRBD1; CDR3aa: CASSPLGQRGEKLFF; CDR3nt: TGTGCCAGTAGTCCACTGGGACAGCGAGGGGAAAAACTGTTTTTT
v_gene: TRBV7-3; abundance: NA; j_gene: TRBJ2-2; d_gene: TRBD2; CDR3aa: CASSFRAGDTGELFF; CDR3nt: TGTGCCAGCAGCTTTCGAGCGGGGGACACCGGGGAGCTGTTTTTT
v_gene: TRBV7-9; abundance: NA; j_gene: TRBJ1-1; d_gene: NA; CDR3aa: CASSRGQTFAFF; CDR3nt: TGTGCCAGCAGCCGCGGACAGACCTTCGCTTTCTTT
v_gene: TRBV19; abundance: few; j_gene: TRBJ1-1; d_gene: NA; CDR3aa: CASSIGAGVTEAFF; CDR3nt: TGTGCCAGTAGTATTGGGGCGGGGGTCACTGAAGCTTTCTTT
v_gene: TRBV25-1; abundance: NA; j_gene: TRBJ1-4; d_gene: NA; CDR3aa: CASSEHLARGRGEKLFF; CDR3nt: TGTGCCAGCAGTGAACACCTCGCGAGGGGGAGAGGGGAAAAACTGTTTTTT
v_gene: TRBV21-1; abundance: once; j_gene: TRBJ1-4; d_gene: NA; CDR3aa: CASSVPRARINEKLFF; CDR3nt: TGTGCCAGCAGCGTCCCCAGGGCCAGAATTAATGAAAAACTGTTTTTT
v_gene: TRBV4-1; abundance: NA; j_gene: TRBJ1-4; d_gene: NA; CDR3aa: CASSQDGDTNEKLFF; CDR3nt: TGCGCCAGCAGCCAAGACGGAGATACTAATGAAAAACTGTTTTTT
v_gene: TRBV15; abundance: NA; j_gene: TRBJ1-3; d_gene: NA; CDR3aa: CATSAGVLISGNTIYF; CDR3nt: TGTGCCACCAGCGCAGGGGTCCTAATCTCTGGAAACACCATATATTTT
v_gene: TRBV5-6; abundance: few; j_gene: TRBJ2-1; d_gene: TRBD1; CDR3aa: CASSEDRVGSYNEQFF; CDR3nt: TGTGCCAGCAGCGAAGACAGGGTAGGGTCCTACAATGAGCAGTTCTTC
v_gene: TRBV11-3; abundance: NA; j_gene: TRBJ2-3; d_gene: TRBD1; CDR3aa: CASSIGTDTYTDTQYF; CDR3nt: TGTGCCAGCAGCATCGGGACAGATACTTACACAGATACGCAGTATTTT
v_gene: TRBV5-4; abundance: NA; j_gene: TRBJ1-1; d_gene: NA; CDR3aa: CASSQETERTEAFF; CDR3nt: TGTGCCAGCAGCCAGGAGACAGAGCGCACTGAAGCTTTCTTT
v_gene: TRBV4-2; abundance: NA; j_gene: TRBJ1-6; d_gene: NA; CDR3aa: CASSQEVPGGVSPLHF; CDR3nt: TGTGCCAGCAGCCAAGAAGTTCCGGGGGGAGTTTCACCCCTCCACTTT
v_gene: TRBV2; abundance: many; j_gene: TRBJ1-1; d_gene: NA; CDR3aa: CASSVGENTEAFF; CDR3nt: TGTGCCAGCAGTGTAGGGGAGAACACTGAAGCTTTCTTT
v_gene: TRBV7-3; abundance: NA; j_gene: TRBJ1-2; d_gene: TRBD1; CDR3aa: CASSLLLVLVRQGAAWGYTF; CDR3nt: TGTGCCAGCAGCTTACTCTTGGTCCTCGTAAGACAGGGGGCCGCATGGGGCTACACCTTC
v_gene: TRBV7-8; abundance: NA; j_gene: TRBJ2-3; d_gene: NA; CDR3aa: CASSFIATGDTDTQYF; CDR3nt: TGTGCCAGCAGCTTTATAGCGACAGGTGACACAGATACGCAGTATTTT
v_gene: TRBV19; abundance: once; j_gene: TRBJ1-2; d_gene: NA; CDR3aa: CASSPDRSSSGYTF; CDR3nt: TGTGCCAGTAGTCCCGACAGGAGTTCTAGTGGCTACACCTTC
v_gene: TRBV30; abundance: NA; j_gene: TRBJ1-4; d_gene: NA; CDR3aa: CAWSAGRQAYNEKLFF; CDR3nt: TGTGCCTGGAGTGCGGGCAGACAGGCCTATAATGAAAAACTGTTTTTT
v_gene: TRBV15; abundance: NA; j_gene: TRBJ2-3; d_gene: TRBD1; CDR3aa: CATSRGGQGTDTQYF; CDR3nt: TGTGCCACCAGCAGAGGGGGACAGGGCACAGATACGCAGTATTTT
v_gene: TRBV30; abundance: NA; j_gene: TRBJ1-1; d_gene: NA; CDR3aa: CAWKDRRNTEAFF; CDR3nt: TGTGCCTGGAAAGACAGGAGAAACACTGAAGCTTTCTTT
v_gene: TRBV29-1; abundance: NA; j_gene: TRBJ2-2; d_gene: TRBD2; CDR3aa: CSVSSGGAGELFF; CDR3nt: TGCAGCGTCTCTAGCGGGGGGGCCGGGGAGCTGTTTTTT
v_gene: TRBV19; abundance: NA; j_gene: TRBJ1-4; d_gene: NA; CDR3aa: CATNLGHVPGKLFF; CDR3nt: TGTGCCACTAATCTCGGACACGTGCCGGGAAAACTGTTTTTT
v_gene: TRBV2; abundance: NA; j_gene: TRBJ1-2; d_gene: TRBD1; CDR3aa: CPRRGDRPYGYTF; CDR3nt: TGTCCCCGAAGGGGGGACAGGCCCTATGGCTACACCTTC
v_gene: TRBV7-9; abundance: few; j_gene: TRBJ1-2; d_gene: NA; CDR3aa: CASTHAALAYGYTF; CDR3nt: TGTGCCAGCACCCACGCCGCCCTGGCCTATGGCTACACCTTC
v_gene: TRBV2; abundance: few; j_gene: TRBJ1-1; d_gene: NA; CDR3aa: CASRDGGLNTEAFF; CDR3nt: TGTGCCAGCAGGGACGGGGGGTTGAACACTGAAGCTTTCTTT
v_gene: TRBV6-6; abundance: few; j_gene: TRBJ2-1; d_gene: NA; CDR3aa: CASSTAGVGQFF; CDR3nt: TGTGCCAGCAGTACCGCCGGGGTCGGGCAGTTCTTC
v_gene: TRBV5-4; abundance: NA; j_gene: TRBJ2-3; d_gene: NA; CDR3aa: CASSLRGASDTQYF; CDR3nt: TGTGCCAGCAGCTTGCGGGGGGCCTCAGATACGCAGTATTTT